One TCR beta chain is described in this entry. This CDR3 contains 14 residues. V was trimmed by 7 bases and J by 0 bases, leaving 10 bases between them. Germline assignment: CDR1 SGDLS and CDR2 YYNGEE. This sample was taken from a study of blood T cell repertoires in COVID-19. Study context: Sites across the United States, Italy and Spain contributed samples from acute and convalescent COVID-19. Sample material is recorded as cDNA or gDNA derived from T cells, B-cell-depleted T cells, or PBMCs.

Source study methods: Estimates of nucleated cell counts were drawn from the amplification of reference gene primers. Only in-frame clones appear in the TCRdb table, and some are missing; sequencing was by immunoSEQ multiplex PCR. Clonal size and the V and J genes are those of that table, whereas D and trimming came from the DNA. The sample consists of 90,000 to 120,000 clones, 87% of them appearing once. V and J are TRBV9 and TRBJ2-2, with D maybe TRBD1 (5 bases). This receptor was taken from a man aged 50-59 years with acute or convalescent COVID-19. Sequenced sample: peripheral blood. CDR3 residues: CASSRTPNTGELFF. The CDR3 nucleotides are TGTGCCAGCTCTCGGACACCGAACACCGGGGAGCTGTTTTTT.